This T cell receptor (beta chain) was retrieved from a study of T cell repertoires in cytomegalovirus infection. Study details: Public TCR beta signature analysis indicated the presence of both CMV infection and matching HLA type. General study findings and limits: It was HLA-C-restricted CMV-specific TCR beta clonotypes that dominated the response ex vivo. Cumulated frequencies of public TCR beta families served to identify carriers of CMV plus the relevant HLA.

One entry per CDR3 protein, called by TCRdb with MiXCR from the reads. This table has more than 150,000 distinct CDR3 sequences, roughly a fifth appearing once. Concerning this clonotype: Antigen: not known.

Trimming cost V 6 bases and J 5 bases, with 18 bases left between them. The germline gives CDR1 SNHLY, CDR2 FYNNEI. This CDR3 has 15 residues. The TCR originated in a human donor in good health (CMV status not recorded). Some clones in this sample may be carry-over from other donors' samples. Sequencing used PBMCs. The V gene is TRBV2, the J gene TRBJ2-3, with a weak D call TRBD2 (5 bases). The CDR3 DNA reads TGTGCCAGCAGGAGTCTAGCCGAAAGGAGAGATACGCAGTATTTT. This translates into CASRSLAERRDTQYF.